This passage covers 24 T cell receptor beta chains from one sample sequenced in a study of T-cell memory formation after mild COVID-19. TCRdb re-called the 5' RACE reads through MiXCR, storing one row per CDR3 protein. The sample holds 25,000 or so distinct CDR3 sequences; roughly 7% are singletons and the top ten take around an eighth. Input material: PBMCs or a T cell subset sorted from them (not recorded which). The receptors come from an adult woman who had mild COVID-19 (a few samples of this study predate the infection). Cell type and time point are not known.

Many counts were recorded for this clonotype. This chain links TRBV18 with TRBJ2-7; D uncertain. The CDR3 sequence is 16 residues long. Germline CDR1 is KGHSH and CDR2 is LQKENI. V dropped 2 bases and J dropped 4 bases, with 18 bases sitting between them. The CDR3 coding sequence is TGTGCCAGCTCACCAGGGCACAGTGGTTTGAGGTACGAGCAGTACTTC. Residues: CASSPGHSGLRYEQYF.

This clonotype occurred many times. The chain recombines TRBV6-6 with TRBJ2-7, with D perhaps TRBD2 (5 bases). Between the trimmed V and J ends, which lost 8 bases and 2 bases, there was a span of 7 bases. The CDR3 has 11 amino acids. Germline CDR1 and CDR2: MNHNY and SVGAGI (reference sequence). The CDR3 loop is CASVGAYEQYF. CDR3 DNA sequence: TGTGCCAGCGTGGGAGCCTACGAGCAGTACTTC.

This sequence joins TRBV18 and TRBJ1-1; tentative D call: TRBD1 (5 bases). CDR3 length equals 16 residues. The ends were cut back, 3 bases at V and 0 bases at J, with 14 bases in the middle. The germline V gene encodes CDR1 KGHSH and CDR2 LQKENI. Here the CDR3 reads CASSPTGTELNTEAFF. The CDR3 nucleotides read TGTGCCAGCTCACCGACCGGGACGGAGTTGAACACTGAAGCTTTCTTT.

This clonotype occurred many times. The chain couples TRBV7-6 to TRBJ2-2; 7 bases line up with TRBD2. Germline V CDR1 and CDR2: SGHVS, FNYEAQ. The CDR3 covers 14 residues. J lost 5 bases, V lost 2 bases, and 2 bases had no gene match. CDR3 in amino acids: CASSLNGRTGELFF. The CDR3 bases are TGTGCCAGCAGCTTAAACGGGAGGACCGGGGAGCTGTTTTTT.

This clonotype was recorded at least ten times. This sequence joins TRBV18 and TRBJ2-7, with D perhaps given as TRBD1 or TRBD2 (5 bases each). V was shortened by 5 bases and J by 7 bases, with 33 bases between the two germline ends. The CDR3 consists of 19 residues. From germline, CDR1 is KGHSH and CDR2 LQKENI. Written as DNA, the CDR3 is TGTGCCAGCTCATCGCCAGTTACTGGAACCGGGACCTCAACGGGGGAGCAGTACTTC. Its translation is CASSSPVTGTGTSTGEQYF.

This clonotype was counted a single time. This chain's CDR3 is CASSGHSGRYDEQFF. CDR3 nucleotides: TGTGCCAGCAGTGGCCATAGCGGGAGATATGATGAGCAGTTCTTC. This chain uses TRBV25-1 with TRBJ2-1, with 9 bases identical to TRBD2. Germline-derived CDR1 and CDR2 are MGHDK and SYGVNS. The CDR3 length is 15 residues. J was trimmed by 8 bases and V by 4 bases; bases with no gene match: 9.

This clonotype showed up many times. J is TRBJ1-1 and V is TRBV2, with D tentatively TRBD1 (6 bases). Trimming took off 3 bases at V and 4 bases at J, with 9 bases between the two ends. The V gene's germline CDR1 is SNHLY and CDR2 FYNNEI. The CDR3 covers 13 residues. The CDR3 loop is CASSDEGGTEAFF. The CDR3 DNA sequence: TGTGCCAGCAGTGACGAGGGGGGCACTGAAGCTTTCTTT. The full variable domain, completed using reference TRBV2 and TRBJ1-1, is EPEVTQTPSHQVTQMGQEVILRCVPISNHLYFYWYRQILGQKVEFLVSFYNNEISEKSEIFDDQFSVERPDGSNFTLKIRSTKLEDSAMYFCASSDEGGTEAFFGQGTRLTVV.

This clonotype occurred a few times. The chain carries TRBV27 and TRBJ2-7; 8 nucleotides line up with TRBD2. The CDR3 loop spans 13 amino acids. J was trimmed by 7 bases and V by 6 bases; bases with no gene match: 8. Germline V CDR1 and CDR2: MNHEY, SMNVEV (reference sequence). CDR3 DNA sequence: TGTGCCAGCAGCCCTCCCGGGAGGGGGGAGCAGTACTTC. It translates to CASSPPGRGEQYF.

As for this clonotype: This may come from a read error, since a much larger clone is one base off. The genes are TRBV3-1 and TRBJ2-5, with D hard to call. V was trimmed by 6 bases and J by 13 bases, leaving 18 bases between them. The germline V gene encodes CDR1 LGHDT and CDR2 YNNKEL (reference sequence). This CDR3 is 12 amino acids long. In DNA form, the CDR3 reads TGTGCCAGCAGACCCCTCGACCCGCAATTGTACTTC. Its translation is CASRPLDPQLYF.

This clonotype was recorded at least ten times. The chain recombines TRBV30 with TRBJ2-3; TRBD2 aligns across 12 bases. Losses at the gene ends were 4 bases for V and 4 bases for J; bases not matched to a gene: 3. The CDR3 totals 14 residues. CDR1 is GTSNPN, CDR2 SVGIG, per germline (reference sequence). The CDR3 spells CAWTRLAGADTQYF. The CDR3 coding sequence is TGTGCCTGGACCCGACTAGCGGGGGCAGATACGCAGTATTTT.

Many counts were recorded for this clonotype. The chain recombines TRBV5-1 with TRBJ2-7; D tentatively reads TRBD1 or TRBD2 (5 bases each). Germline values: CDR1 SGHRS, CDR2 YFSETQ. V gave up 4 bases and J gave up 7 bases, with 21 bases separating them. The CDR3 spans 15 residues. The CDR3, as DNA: TGCGCCAGCAGCCCCTCCTCCAGGGCCGAGGGAGAGCAGTACTTC. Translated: CASSPSSRAEGEQYF.

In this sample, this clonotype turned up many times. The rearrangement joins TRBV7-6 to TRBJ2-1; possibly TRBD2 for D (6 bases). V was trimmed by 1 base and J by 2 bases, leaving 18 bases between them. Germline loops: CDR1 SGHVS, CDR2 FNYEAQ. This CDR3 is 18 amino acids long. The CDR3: CASSLDGGITGAYNEQFF. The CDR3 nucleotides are TGTGCCAGCAGCTTAGATGGCGGGATTACCGGGGCCTACAATGAGCAGTTCTTC.

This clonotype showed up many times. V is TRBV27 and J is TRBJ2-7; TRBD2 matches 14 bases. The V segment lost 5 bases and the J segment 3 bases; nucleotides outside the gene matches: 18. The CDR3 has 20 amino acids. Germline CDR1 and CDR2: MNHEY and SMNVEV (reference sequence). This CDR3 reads CASSPTMGLAGVLTFYEQYF. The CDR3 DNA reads TGTGCCAGCAGTCCCACGATGGGACTAGCGGGAGTCCTCACCTTCTACGAGCAGTACTTC.

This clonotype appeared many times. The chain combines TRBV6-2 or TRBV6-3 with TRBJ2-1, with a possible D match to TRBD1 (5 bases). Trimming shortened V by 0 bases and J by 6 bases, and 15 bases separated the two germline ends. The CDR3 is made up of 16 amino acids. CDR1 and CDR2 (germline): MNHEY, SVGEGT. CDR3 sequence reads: CASSYSGRGRVNEQFF. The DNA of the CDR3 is TGTGCCAGCAGTTACTCGGGAAGGGGAAGGGTCAATGAGCAGTTCTTC.

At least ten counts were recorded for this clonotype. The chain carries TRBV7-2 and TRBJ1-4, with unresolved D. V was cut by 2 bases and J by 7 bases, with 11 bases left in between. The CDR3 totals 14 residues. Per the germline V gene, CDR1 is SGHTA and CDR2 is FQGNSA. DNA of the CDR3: TGTGCCAGCAGCTTAAGTAAGGATAGTGAAAAACTGTTTTTT. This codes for CASSLSKDSEKLFF. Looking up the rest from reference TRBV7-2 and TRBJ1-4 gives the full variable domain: GAGVSQSPSNKVTEKGKDVELRCDPISGHTALYWYRQSLGQGLEFLIYFQGNSAPDKSGLPSDRFSAERTGGSVSTLTIQRTQQEDSAVYLCASSLSKDSEKLFFGSGTQLSVL.

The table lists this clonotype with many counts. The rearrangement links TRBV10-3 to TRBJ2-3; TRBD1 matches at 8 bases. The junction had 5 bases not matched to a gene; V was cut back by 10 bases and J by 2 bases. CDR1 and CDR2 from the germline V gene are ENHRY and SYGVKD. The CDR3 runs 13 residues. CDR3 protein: CASRQGTTDTQYF. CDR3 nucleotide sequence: TGTGCCAGTCGACAGGGGACCACAGATACGCAGTATTTT.

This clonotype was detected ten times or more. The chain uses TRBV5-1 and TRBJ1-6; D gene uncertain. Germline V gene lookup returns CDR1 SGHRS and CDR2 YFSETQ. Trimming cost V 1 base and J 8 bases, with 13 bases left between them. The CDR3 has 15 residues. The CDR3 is CASSLHAVRDSPLHF. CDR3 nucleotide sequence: TGCGCCAGCAGCTTGCACGCCGTAAGGGATTCACCCCTCCACTTT.

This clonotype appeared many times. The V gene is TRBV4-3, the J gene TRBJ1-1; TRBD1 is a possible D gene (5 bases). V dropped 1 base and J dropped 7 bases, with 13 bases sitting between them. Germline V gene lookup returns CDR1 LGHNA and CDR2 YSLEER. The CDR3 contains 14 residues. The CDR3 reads CASSQGPGTGEAFF. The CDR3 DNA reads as TGCGCCAGCAGCCAAGGTCCCGGGACCGGTGAAGCTTTCTTT.

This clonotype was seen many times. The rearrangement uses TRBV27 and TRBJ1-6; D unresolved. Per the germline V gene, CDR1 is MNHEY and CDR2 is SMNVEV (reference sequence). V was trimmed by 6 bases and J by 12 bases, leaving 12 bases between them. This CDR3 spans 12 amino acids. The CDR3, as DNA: TGTGCCAGCAGGTTCTCGAACGGACCCCTCCACTTT. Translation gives CASRFSNGPLHF.

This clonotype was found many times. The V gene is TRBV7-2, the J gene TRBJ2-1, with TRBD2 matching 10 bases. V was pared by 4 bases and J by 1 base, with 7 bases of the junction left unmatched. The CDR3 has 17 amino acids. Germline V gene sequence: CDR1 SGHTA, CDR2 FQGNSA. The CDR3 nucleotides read TGTGCCAGCAGCTCCCTCCGGACTAGCGGATCCTACAATGAGCAGTTCTTC. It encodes CASSSLRTSGSYNEQFF.

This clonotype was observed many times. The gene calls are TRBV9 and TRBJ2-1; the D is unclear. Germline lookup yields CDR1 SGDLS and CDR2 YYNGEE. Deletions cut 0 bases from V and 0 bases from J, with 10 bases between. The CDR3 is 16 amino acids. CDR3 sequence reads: CASSVGIGSSYNEQFF. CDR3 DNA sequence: TGTGCCAGCAGCGTAGGGATCGGCAGCTCCTACAATGAGCAGTTCTTC.

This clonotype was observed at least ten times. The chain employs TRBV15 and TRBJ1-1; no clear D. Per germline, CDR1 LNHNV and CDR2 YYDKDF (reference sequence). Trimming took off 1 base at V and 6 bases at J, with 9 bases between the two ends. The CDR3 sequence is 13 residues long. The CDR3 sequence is CATSRVLGSEAFF. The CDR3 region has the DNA TGTGCCACCAGCAGAGTATTGGGGTCTGAAGCTTTCTTT.

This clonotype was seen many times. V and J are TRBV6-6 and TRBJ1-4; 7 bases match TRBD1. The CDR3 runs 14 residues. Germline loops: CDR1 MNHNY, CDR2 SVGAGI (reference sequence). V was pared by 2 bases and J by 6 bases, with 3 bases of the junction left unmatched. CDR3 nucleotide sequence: TGTGCCAGCAGTTACGACAGGGCCGATGAAAAACTGTTTTTT. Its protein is CASSYDRADEKLFF.

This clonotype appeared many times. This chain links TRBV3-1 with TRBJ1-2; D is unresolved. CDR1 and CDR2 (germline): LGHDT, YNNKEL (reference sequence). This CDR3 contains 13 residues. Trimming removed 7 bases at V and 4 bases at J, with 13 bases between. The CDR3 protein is CASNSRGGYGYTF. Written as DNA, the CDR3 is TGTGCCAGCAACTCCCGGGGTGGCTATGGCTACACCTTC.